Shown below are 10 T cell receptor beta chains from a single sample sequenced in a study of cytomegalovirus exposure and HLA in healthy donors. This PCR relied on a set of 60 Vbeta primers and 13 Jbeta primers. Clones were read by immunoSEQ multiplex PCR, and TCRdb kept only the in-frame ones, dropping some. The data show about 80,000 clones, around three quarters seen once. The sample taken for sequencing was PBMCs. The receptor set was obtained from a man aged 25 to 40 in good health and CMV-seronegative.

This clone occurred once. V and J are TRBV6-5 and TRBJ1-2; 9 bases agree with TRBD1. The V and J ends lost 10 bases and 7 bases, in that order; junction bases with no gene match: 10. The CDR3 covers 13 residues. Germline V lookup: CDR1 MNHEY, CDR2 SVGAGI. Here the CDR3 reads CATCPGQGRGYTF. Written as DNA, the CDR3 is TGTGCCACTTGTCCGGGACAGGGTCGTGGCTACACCTTC.

The chain combines TRBV6-4 with TRBJ1-4; TRBD1 matches at 7 bases. The V segment lost 3 bases and the J segment 0 bases; nucleotides outside the gene matches: 4. The CDR3 length is 16 residues. In germline, CDR1 is MRHNA, CDR2 SNTAGT. The CDR3 region is CASSEQGPATNEKLFF. As DNA, the CDR3 is TGTGCCAGCAGTGAACAGGGGCCTGCAACTAATGAAAAACTGTTTTTT.

V is TRBV7-9 and J is TRBJ1-2; D is possibly TRBD1 (6 bases). The CDR3 runs 16 residues. Between the trimmed V and J ends, which lost 1 base and 3 bases, there was a span of 15 bases. Germline CDR1 reads SEHNR; CDR2 reads FQNEAQ (reference sequence). The CDR3 protein is CASSLGPLQGYYGYTF. The CDR3 coding sequence is TGTGCCAGCAGCTTAGGACCCCTTCAGGGGTACTATGGCTACACCTTC.

The chain couples TRBV19 to TRBJ1-5; tentative D call: TRBD1 (5 bases). Per the germline V gene, CDR1 is LNHDA and CDR2 is SQIVND (reference sequence). The V gene lost 5 bases and the J gene lost 5 bases, with 10 bases spanning the gap. There are 13 residues in the CDR3. The CDR3 bases are TGTGCCAGTAGTTGGGGGACTTATCAGCCCCAGCATTTT. This sequence encodes CASSWGTYQPQHF.

The genes are TRBV7-6 and TRBJ2-3, with 12 bases identical to TRBD2. Trimming cost V 5 bases and J 2 bases; bases outside gene matches: 8. Germline-derived CDR1 and CDR2 are SGHVS and FNYEAQ. This CDR3 comprises 17 residues. The CDR3 DNA is TGTGCCAGCAGCACGACTAGCGGGAGATCCTTCACAGATACGCAGTATTTT. Encoded protein: CASSTTSGRSFTDTQYF.

The gene calls are TRBV7-6 and TRBJ2-5; possible D gene TRBD2, 6 bases. The CDR3 has 12 residues. Germline values: CDR1 SGHVS, CDR2 FNYEAQ. V lost 5 bases and J 7 bases, leaving 11 bases between the germline ends. CDR3 in DNA: TGTGCCAGCAGCCGGGGGACCGGGACCCAGTACTTC. The encoded protein is CASSRGTGTQYF.

The rearrangement links TRBV30 to TRBJ1-1; unclear D gene. The CDR3 runs 11 residues. Germline CDR1 GTSNPN, CDR2 SVGIG (reference sequence). V lost 2 bases and J 6 bases, leaving 7 bases between the germline ends. The CDR3 coding sequence is TGTGCCTGGAGTCGAGGGTCTGAAGCTTTCTTT. Its protein product is CAWSRGSEAFF.

The gene calls are TRBV4-1 and TRBJ2-2; TRBD2 matches 10 bases. Germline CDR1 and CDR2: MGHRA and YSYEKL. The CDR3 extends over 16 amino acids. V dropped 1 base and J dropped 2; count of bases not matched to a gene: 1. The CDR3: CASSQGTSGNTGELFF. CDR3 DNA: TGCGCCAGCAGCCAAGGGACTAGCGGCAACACCGGGGAGCTGTTTTTT.

The gene calls are TRBV6-1 and TRBJ2-1; D call uncertain. The CDR3 spans 13 residues. Germline lookup yields CDR1 MNHNS and CDR2 SASEGT. V was shortened by 7 bases and J by 1 base, with 8 bases between the two germline ends. The CDR3 protein is CASIRRSYNEQFF. The CDR3 bases are TGTGCCAGCATACGGCGGTCCTACAATGAGCAGTTCTTC.

The CDR3 DNA is TGTGCCAGCAGTCTTAGCGGGGGGGGCGATGAGCAGTTCTTC. Amino acids: CASSLSGGGDEQFF. The genes are TRBV28 and TRBJ2-1; the match to TRBD2 covers 11 bases. This CDR3 comprises 14 residues. In germline, CDR1 is MDHEN, CDR2 SYDVKM. V shed 5 bases and J 8 bases; nucleotides not matched to a gene: 5.